These T cell receptor beta chains were read from a single sample in a study of molecular identifiers for immune sequencing clone quantification. TCRdb fed the PCR reads into MiXCR, producing one record per CDR3 protein. The table has about 640,000 distinct CDR3 sequences, about 20% seen once. Sequencing input: naive CD8+ T cells from blood, with Jurkat cell RNA spiked in. The source is a human donor in good health. Some libraries in this study had Jurkat cell RNA spiked in. Both conserved end residues are part of each CDR3. Fields, in order: clone size, J gene, V gene, CDR3 length, CDR3 protein. Not all rows give a size; the values are once, few, many and, for expanded clones, a class.

many	TRBJ2-7	TRBV20-1	15	CSARDGTASSYEQYF
many	TRBJ2-1	TRBV4-3	16	CASSQESDRGGNEQFF
many	TRBJ2-2	TRBV12-3/TRBV12-4	16	CASSHGLAGITGELFF
many	TRBJ1-1	TRBV7-8	15	CASSLGRTRDPEAFF
many	TRBJ2-7	TRBV20-1	15	CSVKPLSQGSGEQYF
many	TRBJ2-2	TRBV15	17	CATSRDLQGVNTGELFF
many	TRBJ2-3	TRBV7-2	15	CASSLWYRVADTQYF
few	TRBJ2-1	TRBV14	16	CASSQQGAGYNGEQFF
.	TRBJ2-5	TRBV30	16	CAWSVGQGVFLETQYF
many	TRBJ1-1	TRBV13	15	CASSGGDSMNTEAFF
.	TRBJ1-1	TRBV5-1	15	CASSLVGRAGTEAFF
many	TRBJ1-5	TRBV15	15	CATMAGQHSNQPQHF
.	TRBJ2-7	TRBV3-1	14	CASRVAGAPYELYF
many	TRBJ2-7	TRBV25-1	17	CASSETPLTGLMYEQYF
many	TRBJ2-7	TRBV6-6	14	CASPPYPYIDEQYF
many	TRBJ1-4	TRBV28	13	CASSSGGREGLFF
many	TRBJ1-1	TRBV10-2	15	CASSEFGGENTEAFF
.	TRBJ2-7	TRBV6-2/TRBV6-3	12	CASRTGSPEQYF
many	TRBJ2-5	TRBV3-1	15	CASSQDFGREETQYF
many	TRBJ2-5	TRBV5-6	18	CASSLTTGVIITKETQYF
many	TRBJ2-2	TRBV12-3/TRBV12-4	18	CASSFLNQGGPGTGELFF
many	TRBJ2-7	TRBV27	16	CASSQITGTGVYEQYF
many	TRBJ1-5	TRBV28	14	CASSPRGHNQPQHF
few	TRBJ2-3	TRBV5-1	15	CASSEGPALTDTQYF
many	TRBJ2-5	TRBV7-2	16	CASSLALGGYQETQYF
many	TRBJ2-5	TRBV28	13	CASMGQSQETQYF
many	TRBJ1-1	TRBV2	13	CASITGGYTEAFF
few	TRBJ2-7	TRBV15	15	CATSRGQTLSYEQYF
.	TRBJ1-6	TRBV7-3	14	CASSLNPANSPLHF
many	TRBJ1-1	TRBV9	14	CASSVATGGSEAFF
many	TRBJ1-1	TRBV10-2	16	CASSAPGRGGGTEAFF
many	TRBJ2-3	TRBV13	13	CASYDTSTDTQYF
.	TRBJ2-7	TRBV19	14	CASSPGQGPWEQYF
.	TRBJ2-2	TRBV19	14	CASSIQGNTGELFF
.	TRBJ1-1	TRBV6-5	14	CASSYSQGITEAFF
.	TRBJ2-1	TRBV6-5	15	CASSYRDSSYNEQFF
many	TRBJ2-7	TRBV19	13	CASSPETSNEQYF
few	TRBJ2-4	TRBV12-2	16	CASRLGTVTAKNIQYF
few	TRBJ2-7	TRBV2	14	CASSEGQGVGEQYF
many	TRBJ1-5	TRBV6-5	14	CASSYRAENQPQHF
many	TRBJ1-2	TRBV12-3/TRBV12-4	14	CASRPTLIDYGYTF
many	TRBJ2-1	TRBV4-3	17	CASSQDMGQGFYNEQFF
.	TRBJ1-1	TRBV19	14	CASSIAGLRTEAFF
many	TRBJ1-1	TRBV28	15	CASSYGDRGFTEAFF